This entry lists 20 T cell receptor beta chains sequenced from one sample in a study of blood T cell repertoires in COVID-19. Profiling relied on immunoSEQ multiplex PCR, and the TCRdb table lists in-frame clones only, not all of them. Of some 500,000 clones in the sample, approximately 88% were seen once. The specimen was PBMCs or T cells enriched from blood (not recorded which). The receptors here all came from a woman in her 40s who had recovered from COVID-19.

In its sample, this clone was seen once. This chain links TRBV30 with TRBJ1-1; D unresolved. The germline CDR1 and CDR2 sequences are GTSNPN and SVGIG (reference sequence). Trimming shortened V by 0 bases and J by 7 bases, and 12 bases separated the two germline ends. The CDR3 has 13 residues. CDR3: CAWSVLLGGEAFF. The CDR3 DNA reads TGTGCCTGGAGTGTACTTCTGGGAGGTGAAGCTTTCTTT.

The chain has TRBV2 and TRBJ2-5; possibly TRBD2 for D (5 bases). The CDR3 extends over 12 amino acids. Trimming took off 6 bases at V and 5 bases at J, with 10 bases between the two ends. Germline CDR1 and CDR2: SNHLY and FYNNEI. CDR3 coding DNA: TGTGCCAGCAGCTGGCGCGGGGAGACCCAGTACTTC. It codes for CASSWRGETQYF.

This chain joins TRBV7-8 and TRBJ1-6; no clear D. The CDR3 consists of 18 residues. V was clipped by 1 base and J by 0 bases, with 13 bases between them. The germline CDR1 and CDR2 sequences are SGHVS and FQNEAQ. The CDR3 sequence is CASSLVHSLSSYNSPLHF. In DNA form, the CDR3 reads TGTGCCAGCAGCTTAGTTCACAGTTTGAGCTCCTATAATTCACCCCTCCACTTT.

The chain recombines TRBV7-2 with TRBJ1-5; weak D call: TRBD1 (5 bases). CDR1 is SGHTA and CDR2 is FQGNSA in the germline V gene. V was clipped by 1 base and J by 4 bases, with 11 bases between them. The CDR3 has 15 amino acids. CDR3 region: CASSLGGGRNQPQHF. CDR3 DNA sequence: TGTGCCAGCAGCTTAGGGGGCGGGAGAAATCAGCCCCAGCATTTT.

This CDR3 is CASSPGINNSPLHF. For the CDR3, the DNA is TGTGCCAGCAGCCCAGGGATTAATAATTCACCCCTCCACTTT. This chain links TRBV25-1 with TRBJ1-6; D perhaps matches TRBD1 (5 bases). The V end was cut by 6 bases, the J end by 5 bases, with 11 bases between. CDR1 is MGHDK and CDR2 is SYGVNS in the germline V gene. CDR3 length: 14 residues.

A few counts support this clone. Other DNA sequences in the same sample also yield this CDR3. V usage is TRBV18 and J usage is TRBJ2-2, with D possibly being TRBD2 (6 bases). This CDR3 comprises 15 residues. V dropped 3 bases and J dropped 0 bases, with 8 bases sitting between them. Germline V CDR1 and CDR2: KGHSH, LQKENI. The CDR3 protein is CASSPPSANTGELFF. The CDR3 DNA sequence: TGTGCCAGCTCACCTCCTAGCGCGAACACCGGGGAGCTGTTTTTT. The full variable domain, with the rest looked up from reference TRBV18 and TRBJ2-2, is NAGVMQNPRHLVRRRGQEARLRCSPMKGHSHVYWYRQLPEEGLKFMVYLQKENIIDESGMPKERFSAEFPKEGPSILRIQQVVRGDSAAYFCASSPPSANTGELFFGEGSRLTVL.

The V and J genes are TRBV6-5 and TRBJ2-7, with unresolved D. V lost 4 bases and J 3 bases, leaving 13 bases between the germline ends. Germline V gives CDR1 MNHEY, CDR2 SVGAGI. The CDR3 length is 14 residues. CDR3 in DNA: TGTGCCAGCAGTTCCCCCAGGCAGGTCTACGAGCAGTACTTC. Amino acid sequence: CASSSPRQVYEQYF.

The chain is built from TRBV7-2 and TRBJ1-5, with a possible D match to TRBD1 (5 bases). This CDR3 has 15 residues. The germline CDR1 and CDR2 sequences are SGHTA and FQGNSA. V was shortened by 1 base and J by 8 bases, with 15 bases between the two germline ends. The CDR3 loop is CASSLVEGAWEPQHF. The CDR3, as DNA: TGTGCCAGCAGCTTAGTCGAAGGGGCCTGGGAGCCCCAGCATTTT. The entire variable domain, with the rest obtained from reference TRBV7-2 and TRBJ1-5, is as follows: GAGVSQSPSNKVTEKGKDVELRCDPISGHTALYWYRQSLGQGLEFLIYFQGNSAPDKSGLPSDRFSAERTGGSVSTLTIQRTQQEDSAVYLCASSLVEGAWEPQHFGDGTRLSIL.

The rearrangement uses TRBV5-5 and TRBJ1-2, with 9 bases lining up with TRBD1. V was pared by 0 bases and J by 4 bases, with 4 bases of the junction left unmatched. This CDR3 is 15 amino acids long. CDR1 and CDR2 from the germline V gene are SGHKS and YYEKEE (reference sequence). CDR3 sequence: CASSLATDRGYGYTF. The CDR3 nucleotides are TGTGCCAGCAGCTTGGCAACGGACAGGGGCTATGGCTACACCTTC. Full variable domain (remainder filled in from reference TRBV5-5 and TRBJ1-2): DAGVTQSPTHLIKTRGQQVTLRCSPISGHKSVSWYQQVLGQGPQFIFQYYEKEERGRGNFPDRFSARQFPNYSSELNVNALLLGDSALYLCASSLATDRGYGYTFGSGTRLTVV.

The gene calls are TRBV3-1 (or the pseudogene TRBV3-2) and TRBJ1-1; D is undetermined. CDR3 length equals 14 residues. The V gene lost 5 bases and the J gene lost 2 bases, with 12 bases spanning the gap. Germline V gene data show CDR1 as LGHDT and CDR2 as YNNKEL (reference sequence). CDR3 in DNA: TGTGCCAGCAGCTCTCGACAAGCTAACACTGAAGCTTTCTTT. Amino acid sequence: CASSSRQANTEAFF.

V gene TRBV27 combines with J gene TRBJ2-5; perhaps TRBD2 as D (5 bases). The CDR3 consists of 15 residues. Trimming shortened V by 4 bases and J by 0 bases, and 12 bases separated the two germline ends. In germline, CDR1 is MNHEY, CDR2 SMNVEV (reference sequence). CDR3 sequence reads: CASSSTRGYQETQYF. DNA of the CDR3: TGTGCCAGCAGTTCCACTAGAGGGTACCAAGAGACCCAGTACTTC.

The chain uses TRBV9 and TRBJ2-5; TRBD2 might be the D (6 bases). The CDR3 loop spans 13 amino acids. Germline V gene data show CDR1 as SGDLS and CDR2 as YYNGEE. V lost 3 bases and J 11 bases, leaving 17 bases between the germline ends. In nucleotides, the CDR3 is TGTGCCAGCAGCGAGACAGTCGGGACTGTGCAGTACTTC. Amino acid sequence: CASSETVGTVQYF.

This clone was counted only a few times. The genes are TRBV9 and TRBJ2-2; D gene ambiguous. Germline-derived CDR1 and CDR2 are SGDLS and YYNGEE. This CDR3 has 12 amino acids. Deletions cut 3 bases from V and 6 bases from J, with 6 bases between. CDR3 sequence reads: CASSGIAGELFF. In nucleotides, the CDR3 is TGTGCCAGCAGCGGTATAGCCGGGGAGCTGTTTTTT.

The chain couples TRBV19 to TRBJ1-5, with 10 nucleotides matching TRBD1. Germline V gene data show CDR1 as LNHDA and CDR2 as SQIVND (reference sequence). There are 17 residues in the CDR3. J lost 4 bases, V lost 4 bases, and 10 bases had no gene match. The CDR3 is CASSRTWDRGWNQPQHF. The CDR3, as DNA: TGTGCCAGTAGTAGGACCTGGGACAGGGGTTGGAATCAGCCCCAGCATTTT.

The chain combines TRBV5-1 with TRBJ2-5, with a weak D call TRBD1 (6 bases). The V gene lost 4 bases and the J gene lost 5 bases, with 15 bases spanning the gap. The CDR3 has 14 residues. Germline V gene sequence: CDR1 SGHRS, CDR2 YFSETQ. CDR3: CASSPGQPRETQYF. The CDR3 nucleotides are TGCGCCAGCAGCCCCGGACAGCCCCGTGAGACCCAGTACTTC.

The rearrangement uses TRBV5-6 and TRBJ1-2; 7 bases agree with TRBD1. Germline CDR1 and CDR2: SGHDT and YYEEEE. Trimming removed 5 bases from V and 8 bases from J; junction bases left unmatched: 18. This CDR3 has 16 amino acids. The CDR3 protein is CASRADLGQVQRGYTF. The CDR3 DNA follows: TGTGCCAGCAGGGCAGACCTAGGACAGGTACAGAGGGGCTACACCTTC. The variable domain in full, completed from reference TRBV5-6 and TRBJ1-2, reads DAGVTQSPTHLIKTRGQQVTLRCSPKSGHDTVSWYQQALGQGPQFIFQYYEEEERQRGNFPDRFSGHQFPNYSSELNVNALLLGDSALYLCASRADLGQVQRGYTFGSGTRLTVV.

The chain links TRBV6-5 to TRBJ2-3, with D perhaps TRBD1 (5 bases). V gave up 0 bases and J gave up 5 bases, with 15 bases separating them. The CDR3 runs 16 residues. Per the germline V gene, CDR1 is MNHEY and CDR2 is SVGAGI. The CDR3 nucleotides read TGTGCCAGCAGTTACTCAAGGGGTACCCGAGGAGATACGCAGTATTTT. Protein: CASSYSRGTRGDTQYF.

A word on this clone: This sample includes further DNA sequences coding for the same CDR3. V gene TRBV18 combines with J gene TRBJ1-2; 8 nucleotides agree with TRBD1. The CDR3 is 14 amino acids. J lost 2 bases, V lost 6 bases, and 5 bases had no gene match. Germline loops: CDR1 KGHSH, CDR2 LQKENI. The CDR3 here is CASSPDRANYGYTF. The CDR3 DNA reads TGTGCCAGCTCTCCGGACAGGGCCAACTATGGCTACACCTTC.

The rearrangement links TRBV3-1 (or the pseudogene TRBV3-2) to TRBJ1-1; 7 bases line up with TRBD1. The CDR3 loop spans 14 amino acids. The germline gives CDR1 LGHDT, CDR2 YNNKEL (reference sequence). The junction had 2 bases not matched to a gene; V was cut back by 3 bases and J by 1 base. CDR3 in DNA: TGTGCCAGCAGCCAGAGGGACAGGAACACTGAAGCTTTCTTT. This codes for CASSQRDRNTEAFF.

The chain carries TRBV5-6 and TRBJ2-3, with D tentatively TRBD1 (6 bases). This CDR3 region has 15 residues. The V end lost 0 bases, the J end lost 4 bases, and 12 bases lay between the germline ends. Germline lookup yields CDR1 SGHDT and CDR2 YYEEEE. This CDR3 is CASSLGINRADTQYF. The DNA for the CDR3 is TGTGCCAGCAGCTTGGGTATTAACAGGGCAGATACGCAGTATTTT.